Below are 27 T cell receptor beta chains sequenced from a single sample in a study of blood T cell repertoires in COVID-19. Profiled with immunoSEQ multiplex PCR; TCRdb holds only in-frame clones, not every one. The sample has roughly 45,000 clones, about nine tenths seen once; the top ten hold about 8.6%. Sequenced material: peripheral blood. These receptors were collected from a man in his sixties with active COVID-19.

This sequence joins TRBV7-2 and TRBJ2-7; maybe TRBD1 (5 bases). Germline V gives CDR1 SGHTA, CDR2 FQGNSA. V gave up 3 bases and J gave up 1 base, with 10 bases separating them. The CDR3 has 14 amino acids. The DNA of the CDR3 is TGTGCCAGCAGCTTCCCCCAGGGTTCCTACGAGCAGTACTTC. Its protein product is CASSFPQGSYEQYF.

As concerns this clone: Other DNA sequences in this sample translate to the same CDR3. The chain recombines TRBV6-5 with TRBJ1-6, with D uncertain. Germline CDR1 is MNHEY and CDR2 is SVGAGI. V lost 5 bases to trimming and J lost 7 bases, with 12 bases between them. This CDR3 is 14 amino acids long. The CDR3, as DNA: TGTGCCAGCAGTCACCCCGAGGCGAATTCACCCCTCCACTTT. The encoded protein is CASSHPEANSPLHF.

In this sample, this clone turned up a few times. The chain carries TRBV7-3 and TRBJ2-2; D may be TRBD2 (5 bases). Germline V gene lookup returns CDR1 SGHTA and CDR2 FQGTGA. The germline V and J ends were trimmed by 7 bases and 0 bases, with 15 bases remaining between them. The CDR3 has 16 residues. The CDR3 loop reads CASTNASSSNTGELFF. The CDR3 coding sequence is TGTGCCAGCACCAACGCTAGCAGTTCGAACACCGGGGAGCTGTTTTTT.

This chain links TRBV10-3 with TRBJ1-2, with a possible D match to TRBD1 (5 bases). Trimming shortened V by 0 bases and J by 4 bases, and 21 bases separated the two germline ends. Germline V gene data show CDR1 as ENHRY and CDR2 as SYGVKD. This CDR3 has 18 residues. The DNA of the CDR3 is TGTGCCATCAGTGAGTCTTGGGAATGGTCGGGGGTCGCCTATGGCTACACCTTC. It yields the protein CAISESWEWSGVAYGYTF.

J is TRBJ2-7 and V is TRBV7-9; perhaps TRBD1 as D (6 bases). The V end was cut by 5 bases, the J end by 2 bases, with 13 bases between. The CDR3 totals 14 residues. Looked up from germline, CDR1 is SEHNR and CDR2 is FQNEAQ (reference sequence). CDR3 bases: TGTGCCAGCAGCCCCCCCGGGACACCCTACGAGCAGTACTTC. The encoded protein is CASSPPGTPYEQYF.

The V gene is TRBV18, the J gene TRBJ2-2, with D unclear. Trimming cost V 4 bases and J 1 base, with 7 bases left between them. Germline lookup yields CDR1 KGHSH and CDR2 LQKENI. The CDR3 is 14 amino acids. CDR3: CASSLSVNTGELFF. The CDR3 nucleotides read TGTGCCAGCTCACTATCAGTGAACACCGGGGAGCTGTTTTTT.

This chain links TRBV15 with TRBJ1-1; TRBD1 matches at 7 bases. The V gene's germline CDR1 is LNHNV and CDR2 YYDKDF (reference sequence). V was pared by 1 base and J by 0 bases, with 8 bases of the junction left unmatched. The CDR3 length is 17 residues. CDR3 DNA: TGTGCCACCAGCAGAGTCGATACAGGGGCCTTGAACACTGAAGCTTTCTTT. It yields the protein CATSRVDTGALNTEAFF. The full variable domain, with the rest looked up from reference TRBV15 and TRBJ1-1, is DAMVIQNPRYQVTQFGKPVTLSCSQTLNHNVMYWYQQKSSQAPKLLFHYYDKDFNNEADTPDNFQSRRPNTSFCFLDIRSPGLGDTAMYLCATSRVDTGALNTEAFFGQGTRLTVV.

V is TRBV5-8 and J is TRBJ1-4; D not certain. Trimming pared 4 bases from V and 8 bases from J, leaving 9 bases between. Germline values: CDR1 SGHTS, CDR2 YDEGEE. The CDR3 is 12 residues long. The CDR3 coding sequence is TGTGCCAGCAGCCCACGGTGGGAAAAACTGTTTTTT. This sequence encodes CASSPRWEKLFF.

The chain recombines TRBV19 with TRBJ2-1; D gene uncertain. The CDR3 has 14 amino acids. Looked up from germline, CDR1 is LNHDA and CDR2 is SQIVND (reference sequence). V was trimmed by 8 bases and J by 0 bases, leaving 11 bases between them. The DNA for the CDR3 is TGTGCCAGTGGAAGGAGCAGCTCCTACAATGAGCAGTTCTTC. Its translation is CASGRSSSYNEQFF.

J is TRBJ2-5 and V is TRBV10-3, with 9 bases identical to TRBD2. From germline, CDR1 is ENHRY and CDR2 SYGVKD. J lost 2 bases, V lost 2 bases, and 3 bases had no gene match. The CDR3 covers 15 residues. CDR3 region: CAISEATSGQETQYF. CDR3 coding DNA: TGTGCCATCAGTGAGGCGACTAGCGGTCAAGAGACCCAGTACTTC.

This chain connects TRBV7-8 to TRBJ2-2; D gene uncertain. The ends were cut back, 7 bases at V and 6 bases at J, with 9 bases in the middle. The germline V gene has CDR1 SGHVS and CDR2 FQNEAQ. The CDR3 is 12 amino acids. In DNA form, the CDR3 reads TGTGCCAGCAACCAGGTGGCCGGGGAGCTGTTTTTT. Translated, it gives CASNQVAGELFF.

The chain joins TRBV21-1 to TRBJ1-1; TRBD1, the table's D call, was not compared with the DNA. TRBV21-1 is a listed pseudogene. CDR3 size: 14 residues. In DNA form, the CDR3 reads TGTGCCAGCAGCAAATACAGTCAGAACACTGAAGCTTTCTTT. Translation: CASSKYSQNTEAFF.

The chain joins TRBV28 to TRBJ2-1; D is possibly TRBD1 (6 bases). V was trimmed by 5 bases and J by 6 bases, leaving 14 bases between them. This CDR3 is built from 14 residues. Germline V gives CDR1 MDHEN, CDR2 SYDVKM. CDR3 residues: CASSGGRVGNEQFF. The CDR3 bases are TGTGCCAGCAGTGGGGGCAGAGTGGGCAATGAGCAGTTCTTC.

This sequence joins TRBV21-1 and TRBJ2-2; no check of the table's D call, TRBD1, against the DNA was made. TRBV21-1 corresponds to a pseudogene. This CDR3 has 16 amino acids. The CDR3 here is CASSIRTGTNTGELFF. DNA for the CDR3: TGTGCCAGCAGCATTAGGACAGGAACGAACACCGGGGAGCTGTTTTTT.

This clone has just a few counts. The chain uses TRBV18 and TRBJ1-2, with 7 bases matching TRBD1. The CDR3 sequence is 15 residues long. Germline loops: CDR1 KGHSH, CDR2 LQKENI. The V and J ends lost 3 bases and 0 bases, in that order; junction bases with no gene match: 4. For the CDR3, the DNA is TGTGCCAGCTCACCGCGGGACAGTCCTAACTATGGCTACACCTTC. Translated, it gives CASSPRDSPNYGYTF.

V usage is TRBV4-3 and J usage is TRBJ2-3; 12 positions agree with TRBD2. This CDR3 comprises 18 residues. With 1 base clipped from V and 3 bases from J, the junction kept 8 bases outside the gene matches. Looked up from germline, CDR1 is LGHNA and CDR2 is YSLEER. The CDR3 region is CASSQGGWTSGTTDTQYF. Here the CDR3 DNA reads TGCGCCAGCAGCCAAGGGGGGTGGACTAGCGGGACGACAGATACGCAGTATTTT.

J is TRBJ1-2 and V is TRBV6-6; D is perhaps TRBD1 (6 bases). Germline assignment: CDR1 MNHNY and CDR2 SVGAGI (reference sequence). V lost 2 bases and J lost 3, with 10 bases in between. The CDR3 length is 14 residues. CDR3 amino acids: CASSYLQGDYGYTF. For the CDR3, the DNA is TGTGCCAGCAGTTACCTACAGGGAGACTATGGCTACACCTTC.

In this sample, this clone turned up a few times. The CDR3 DNA reads as TGTGCCAGCAGCCAAGCTCCCCCCAGCGGGAGTTGGACAGATACGCAGTATTTT. Translated: CASSQAPPSGSWTDTQYF. The gene calls are TRBV4-2 and TRBJ2-3; the match to TRBD2 covers 8 bases. J gave up 3 bases and V 1 base, and 12 bases lay outside the gene matches. This CDR3 has 18 amino acids. Germline lookup yields CDR1 LGHNA and CDR2 YNFKEQ.

As regards this clone: An end of the junction does not agree with germline; a read error may underlie this. The chain combines TRBV14 with TRBJ2-5; TRBD2 matches at 14 bases. CDR1 is SGHDN, CDR2 FVKESK, per germline. The CDR3 contains 16 residues. The CDR3 nucleotides are TGTGCCAACAGCCCGGGACTAGCGGGAGAGGGGGAGACCCAGTACTTC. The encoded protein is CANSPGLAGEGETQYF. Complete variable domain (other parts from reference TRBV14 and TRBJ2-5): EAGVTQFPSHSVIEKGQTVTLRCDPISGHDNLYWYRRVMGKEIKFLLHFVKESKQDESGMPNNRFLAERTGGTYSTLKVQPAELEDSGVYFCANSPGLAGEGETQYFGPGTRLLVL.

This rearrangement joins TRBV7-2 to TRBJ1-5; perhaps TRBD1 as D (6 bases). This CDR3 is built from 15 residues. Per germline, CDR1 SGHTA and CDR2 FQGNSA. V lost 5 bases to trimming and J lost 3 bases, with 14 bases between them. CDR3 coding DNA: TGTGCCAGCAGCCGCGGAGCAGGGGTCAATCAGCCCCAGCATTTT. Its translation: CASSRGAGVNQPQHF.

V usage is TRBV6-5 and J usage is TRBJ1-2; TRBD1 agrees at 8 bases. Germline CDR1 is MNHEY and CDR2 is SVGAGI. Trimming took 6 bases from V and 6 from J; bases not matched to a gene: 6. This CDR3 contains 13 residues. The CDR3 bases are TGTGCCAGCAGATTACAGGGGGGGGATGGCTACACCTTC. It specifies CASRLQGGDGYTF.

CDR3 coding DNA: TGTGCCAGCAGGATGGCCGGGACTTTCACCGGGCAAGGAGAAAAACTGTTTTTT. Translating it yields CASRMAGTFTGQGEKLFF. This rearrangement joins TRBV28 to TRBJ1-4, with a tentative D call TRBD1 (5 bases). V was shortened by 6 bases and J by 8 bases, with 28 bases between the two germline ends. This CDR3 contains 18 residues. Germline CDR1 and CDR2: MDHEN and SYDVKM.

V is TRBV18 and J is TRBJ1-3; a possible D gene is TRBD1 (5 bases). CDR3 length: 15 residues. CDR1 and CDR2 from the germline V gene are KGHSH and LQKENI. The V end lost 2 bases, the J end lost 0 bases, and 8 bases lay between the germline ends. CDR3 in amino acids: CASSPSGGSGNTIYF. CDR3 DNA: TGTGCCAGCTCACCAAGCGGGGGCTCTGGAAACACCATATATTTT.

The chain joins TRBV7-9 to TRBJ2-5, with TRBD2 matching 14 bases. The germline gives CDR1 SEHNR, CDR2 FQNEAQ (reference sequence). The V and J ends lost 4 bases and 4 bases, in that order; junction bases with no gene match: 2. CDR3 length equals 15 residues. CDR3 nucleotides: TGTGCCAGCAGCTCCGGACTAGCGGGAGGAGAGACCCAGTACTTC. Amino acid sequence: CASSSGLAGGETQYF.

This clone has only a few counts. The chain employs TRBV30 and TRBJ2-1; 9 bases map to TRBD2. The CDR3 runs 15 residues. Germline lookup yields CDR1 GTSNPN and CDR2 SVGIG (reference sequence). Unmatched junction bases numbered 8, after V lost 5 bases and J lost 3 bases. CDR3 protein: CAWAHSSGIYNEQFF. Here the CDR3 DNA reads TGTGCCTGGGCGCATTCTAGCGGGATCTACAATGAGCAGTTCTTC.

J is TRBJ2-6 and V is TRBV2; the D gene is possibly TRBD1 (6 bases). The CDR3 totals 15 residues. Trimming cost V 5 bases and J 2 bases, with 10 bases left between them. Per germline, CDR1 SNHLY and CDR2 FYNNEI. This CDR3 reads CASSTPGAGANVLTF. DNA of the CDR3: TGTGCCAGCAGTACCCCAGGGGCTGGGGCCAACGTCCTGACTTTC. Looking up the rest from reference TRBV2 and TRBJ2-6 gives the full variable domain: EPEVTQTPSHQVTQMGQEVILRCVPISNHLYFYWYRQILGQKVEFLVSFYNNEISEKSEIFDDQFSVERPDGSNFTLKIRSTKLEDSAMYFCASSTPGAGANVLTFGAGSRLTVL.

This rearrangement joins TRBV5-1 to TRBJ2-7, with D possibly TRBD1 on 5 matching bases. Germline CDR1 reads SGHRS; CDR2 reads YFSETQ. The CDR3 runs to 14 residues. Trimming removed 5 bases at V and 0 bases at J, with 12 bases between. CDR3 nucleotide sequence: TGCGCCAGCAGGCCGACAGAGGTCTCCTACGAGCAGTACTTC. Amino acid sequence: CASRPTEVSYEQYF.